This TCR beta chain was observed in a study of T cells expressing NK-cell markers. Study overall: According to the study, TCR beta repertoires originated from sorted CD3+CD56+NKG2C+, CD3+CD56+NKG2C- and CD3+CD56-NKG2C+ T cells.

Study-wide results and caveats: NKG2C+ dominant clonotypes from 5 to 7 donors made up roughly 1.0-7.5% of CD8+ T cells.

The CDR3 covers 15 residues. Germline values: CDR1 SGHTA, CDR2 FQGTGA. About this clonotype: Its antigen is as yet unknown.

For TCR beta, cDNA was produced by 5'RACE template switching with UMIs. TCRdb processed the 5' RACE reads again and assigns one entry to each CDR3 protein, with no DNA. Its listing shows 25,000 to 35,000 distinct CDR3 sequences. The chain uses TRBV7-3 and TRBJ2-1; TCRdb names TRBD2, which stays unverified in the absence of DNA. Sequencing was carried out using blood T cells: a sorted CD56 or NKG2C T cell subset, CD4+ or CD8+ T cells, or bulk PBMC T cells (not recorded which). This sequence originates from a woman between 18 and 70 years old in good health. This CDR3 reads CASSFRLAGNNEQFF.